A single sample gave rise to the 15 T cell receptor beta chains below, sequenced in a study of blood T cell repertoires in COVID-19. TCRdb's copy holds only in-frame clones and misses some; the assay was immunoSEQ multiplex PCR. The profile covers about 230,000 clones, with around 83% appearing a single time and 6.5% to 9% taken by the ten largest. The source material was peripheral blood. These TCRs come from a woman aged 50 to 65 with acute or convalescent COVID-19.

The chain has TRBV7-8 and TRBJ2-7; D gene unclear. Trimming left V 6 bases short and J 2 bases short, with 8 bases between. The germline gives CDR1 SGHVS, CDR2 FQNEAQ. CDR3 length: 12 amino acids. The CDR3 region is CASSPRAYEQYF. Here the CDR3 DNA reads TGTGCCAGCAGTCCCCGGGCCTACGAGCAGTACTTC. The full variable domain, its missing parts supplied by reference TRBV7-8 and TRBJ2-7, is GAGVSQSPRYKVAKRGQDVALRCDPISGHVSLFWYQQALGQGPEFLTYFQNEAQLDKSGLPSDRFFAERPEGSVSTLKIQRTQQEDSAVYLCASSPRAYEQYFGPGTRLTVT.

V gene TRBV3-1 (or the pseudogene TRBV3-2) combines with J gene TRBJ1-6, with 7 bases aligning to TRBD1. Unmatched junction bases numbered 5, after V lost 6 bases and J lost 6 bases. CDR3 length equals 14 residues. The germline CDR1 and CDR2 sequences are LGHDT and YNNKEL (reference sequence). The CDR3 bases are TGTGCCAGCAGTCTCCGGGACAGTAATTCACCCCTCCACTTT. This sequence encodes CASSLRDSNSPLHF.

This chain uses TRBV12-2 with TRBJ1-1; the table's TRBD1 call for D was not verified on the DNA. TRBV12-2 constitutes a pseudogene. The CDR3 runs to 17 residues. The CDR3 spells CASRLGLQGRTGTEAFF. CDR3 in DNA: TGTGCAAGTCGCTTAGGCCTACAGGGGCGGACGGGAACTGAAGCTTTCTTT.

Concerning this clone: The sample carries other DNA sequences with the same CDR3. The genes are TRBV5-4 and TRBJ2-1; D may be TRBD1 (6 bases). V gave up 0 bases and J gave up 5 bases, with 9 bases separating them. The germline V gene encodes CDR1 SGHNT and CDR2 YYREEE (reference sequence). CDR3 length: 14 amino acids. For the CDR3, the DNA is TGTGCCAGCAGCTTGGACAGGGTGGACAATGAGCAGTTCTTC. This encodes CASSLDRVDNEQFF. The full variable domain, completed using reference TRBV5-4 and TRBJ2-1, is ETGVTQSPTHLIKTRGQQVTLRCSSQSGHNTVSWYQQALGQGPQFIFQYYREEENGRGNFPPRFSGLQFPNYSSELNVNALELDDSALYLCASSLDRVDNEQFFGPGTRLTVL.

This clone was seen only a few times. The chain has TRBV19 and TRBJ2-1; tentative D call: TRBD1 (5 bases). In germline, CDR1 is LNHDA, CDR2 SQIVND (reference sequence). The length of the CDR3 is 14 residues. Trimming pared 6 bases from V and 9 bases from J, leaving 18 bases between. The CDR3 reads CASRRKTEGVEQFF. The CDR3, as DNA: TGTGCCAGTAGGAGAAAGACCGAAGGGGTTGAGCAGTTCTTC.

CDR3 amino acids: CASSVRGGLSTDTQYF. As DNA, the CDR3 is TGTGCCAGCAGCGTAAGGGGGGGGCTAAGCACAGATACGCAGTATTTT. The chain recombines TRBV9 with TRBJ2-3; perhaps TRBD2 as D (7 bases). The CDR3 loop spans 16 amino acids. Germline CDR1 reads SGDLS; CDR2 reads YYNGEE. Trimming took off 1 base at V and 0 bases at J, with 12 bases between the two ends.

The V and J genes are TRBV11-3 and TRBJ2-2, with TRBD1 matching 7 bases. Looked up from germline, CDR1 is SGHNT and CDR2 is YENEEA. After removal of 3 bases from V and 4 bases from J, the junction contained 2 bases not matched to a gene. CDR3 length: 14 residues. The DNA of the CDR3 is TGTGCCAGCAGCTTGGGACAGCGCACCGGGGAGCTGTTTTTT. As protein: CASSLGQRTGELFF.

The chain employs TRBV3-1 (or the pseudogene TRBV3-2) and TRBJ1-6, with D possibly TRBD1 on 6 matching bases. This CDR3 is 15 amino acids long. V was cut by 5 bases and J by 9 bases, with 17 bases left in between. Germline V CDR1 and CDR2: LGHDT, YNNKEL (reference sequence). CDR3 amino acids: CASSTQQGGTSPLHF. For the CDR3, the DNA is TGTGCCAGCAGCACTCAACAGGGAGGGACTTCACCCCTCCACTTT.

The chain joins TRBV3-1 (or the pseudogene TRBV3-2) to TRBJ2-5; 7 positions agree with TRBD1. The CDR3 totals 13 residues. The germline CDR1 and CDR2 sequences are LGHDT and YNNKEL (reference sequence). With V trimmed by 4 bases and J by 4 bases, 3 bases remained unmatched. DNA for the CDR3: TGTGCCAGCAGCCTAGGGACAGTAGAGACCCAGTACTTC. Protein product: CASSLGTVETQYF.

Here the CDR3 reads CASSIGQWETQYF. Here the CDR3 DNA reads TGTGCCAGTAGTATTGGACAGTGGGAGACCCAGTACTTC. The J gene is TRBJ2-5, the V gene TRBV19; perhaps TRBD1 as D (6 bases). From germline, CDR1 is LNHDA and CDR2 SQIVND (reference sequence). The V end was cut by 3 bases, the J end by 5 bases, with 10 bases between. The length of the CDR3 is 13 residues.

The chain joins TRBV5-1 to TRBJ2-1; TRBD2 matches at 11 bases. This CDR3 is 17 amino acids long. J gave up 3 bases and V 2 bases, and 7 bases lay outside the gene matches. From germline, CDR1 is SGHRS and CDR2 YFSETQ. The chain's CDR3 is CASSFDSGRALYNEQFF. The CDR3 DNA is TGCGCCAGCAGCTTCGATAGCGGGAGGGCCCTCTACAATGAGCAGTTCTTC.

The rearrangement links TRBV18 to TRBJ2-5, with TRBD1 matching over 8 bases. With V trimmed by 5 bases and J by 5 bases, 10 bases remained unmatched. Looked up from germline, CDR1 is KGHSH and CDR2 is LQKENI. The CDR3 loop spans 15 amino acids. CDR3 amino acids: CASSITGGMDETQYF. The CDR3 nucleotides read TGTGCCAGCTCAATAACAGGGGGTATGGATGAGACCCAGTACTTC.

The V gene is TRBV29-1, the J gene TRBJ2-5, with D perhaps TRBD1 (6 bases). This CDR3 has 12 residues. The V and J ends lost 4 bases and 4 bases respectively, with 10 bases between them. The germline CDR1 and CDR2 sequences are SQVTM and ANQGSEA. This CDR3 reads CSVAGDGETQYF. CDR3 nucleotide sequence: TGCAGCGTTGCAGGGGATGGAGAGACCCAGTACTTC.

V usage is TRBV18 and J usage is TRBJ2-7; 9 nucleotides match TRBD1. The V and J ends lost 4 bases and 1 base, in that order; junction bases with no gene match: 8. Looked up from germline, CDR1 is KGHSH and CDR2 is LQKENI. The CDR3 spans 16 residues. The CDR3 region is CASSLSAGQGSYEQYF. The CDR3 DNA reads TGTGCCAGCTCACTCTCGGCGGGACAGGGTTCCTACGAGCAGTACTTC.

This clone has more than one count but fewer than ten. The chain carries TRBV2 and TRBJ2-2; TRBD1 is a possible D gene (5 bases). The CDR3 runs to 15 residues. Trimming took off 8 bases at V and 6 bases at J, with 19 bases between the two ends. Germline lookup yields CDR1 SNHLY and CDR2 FYNNEI. The CDR3 is CASPKSQGSPGELFF. DNA of the CDR3: TGTGCCAGCCCTAAGAGTCAGGGTTCACCCGGGGAGCTGTTTTTT.